This T cell receptor (beta chain) was observed in a study of OX40 agonist ivuxolimab in advanced cancers. Overall study findings and caveats: Compared with CD4+, CD8+ T cells on average had more expanded clones. Clonal expansion by week 6 occurred in CD4+ and CD8+ blood T cells (at 0.1 to 3.0 mg/kg).

Exclusion of a patient followed from autoimmune disease history or systemic immunosuppression. From germline, CDR1 is LGHNA and CDR2 YSLEER. With V trimmed by 6 bases and J by 7 bases, 14 bases remained unmatched. CDR3 length equals 17 residues. As regards this clone: The antigen is unknown.

Clones were sequenced by immunoSEQ multiplex PCR, and TCRdb holds only the in-frame ones, with some missing. The sample lists more than 55,000 clones; roughly 89% were seen once. Sequenced material: CD4+ or CD8+ T cells sorted from blood, taken in a trial of the OX40 agonist ivuxolimab. This TCR was recovered from an adult with an advanced solid tumor such as melanoma, head and neck, liver or kidney cancer. The chain combines TRBV4-3 with TRBJ2-2; TRBD2 aligns across 10 bases. CDR3: CASSRSLAGVTGGELFF. The CDR3 DNA is TGCGCCAGCAGTCGTAGCCTAGCGGGAGTCACTGGCGGGGAGCTGTTTTTT.